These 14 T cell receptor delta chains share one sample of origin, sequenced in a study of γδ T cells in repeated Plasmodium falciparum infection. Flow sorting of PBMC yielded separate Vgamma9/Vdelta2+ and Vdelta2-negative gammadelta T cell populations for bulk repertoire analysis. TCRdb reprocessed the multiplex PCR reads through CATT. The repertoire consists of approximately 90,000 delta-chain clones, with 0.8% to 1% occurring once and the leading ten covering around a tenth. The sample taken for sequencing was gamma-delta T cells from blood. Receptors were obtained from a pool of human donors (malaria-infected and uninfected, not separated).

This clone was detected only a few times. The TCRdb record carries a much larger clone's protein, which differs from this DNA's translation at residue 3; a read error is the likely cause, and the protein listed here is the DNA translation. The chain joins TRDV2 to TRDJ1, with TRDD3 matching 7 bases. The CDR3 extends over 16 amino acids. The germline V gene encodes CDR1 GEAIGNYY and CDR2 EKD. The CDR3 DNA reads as TGTGCCCGTGACACCTTGGGGATATCTCTCACCGATAAACTCATCTTT. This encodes CARDTLGISLTDKLIF.

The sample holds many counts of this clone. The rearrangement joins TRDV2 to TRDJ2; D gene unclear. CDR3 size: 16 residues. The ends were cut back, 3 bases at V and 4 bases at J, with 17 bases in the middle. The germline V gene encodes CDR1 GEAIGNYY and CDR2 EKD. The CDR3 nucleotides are TGTGCCTGTGACTCTGTTGAGGCCTCGGGGACAGCACAACTCTTCTTT. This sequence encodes CACDSVEASGTAQLFF.

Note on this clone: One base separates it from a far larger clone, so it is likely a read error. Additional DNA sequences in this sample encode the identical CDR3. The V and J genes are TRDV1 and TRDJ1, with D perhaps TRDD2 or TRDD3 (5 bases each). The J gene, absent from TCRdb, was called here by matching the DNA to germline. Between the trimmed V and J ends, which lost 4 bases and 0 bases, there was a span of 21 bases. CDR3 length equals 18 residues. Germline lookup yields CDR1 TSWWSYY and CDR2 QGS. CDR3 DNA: TGTGCTCTTGGGGTTTCTTCTTTCCTGCGGGGGTACACCGATAAACTCATCTTT. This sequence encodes CALGVSSFLRGYTDKLIF.

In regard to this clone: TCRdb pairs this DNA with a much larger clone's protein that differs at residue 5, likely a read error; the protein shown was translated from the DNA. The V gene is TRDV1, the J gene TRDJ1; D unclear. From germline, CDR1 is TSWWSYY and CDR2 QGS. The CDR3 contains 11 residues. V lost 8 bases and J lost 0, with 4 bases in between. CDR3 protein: CALSHTDKLIF. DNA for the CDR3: TGTGCTCTTTCGCACACCGATAAACTCATCTTT.

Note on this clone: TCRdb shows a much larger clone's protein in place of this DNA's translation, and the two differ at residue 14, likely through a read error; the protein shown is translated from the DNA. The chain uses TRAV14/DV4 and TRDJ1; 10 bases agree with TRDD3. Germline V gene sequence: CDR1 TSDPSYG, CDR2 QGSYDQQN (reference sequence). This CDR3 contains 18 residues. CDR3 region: CAIIHLRFGGIRTGKLIF. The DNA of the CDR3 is TGTGCAATCATACACCTACGTTTTGGGGGGATACGTACCGGTAAACTCATCTTT.

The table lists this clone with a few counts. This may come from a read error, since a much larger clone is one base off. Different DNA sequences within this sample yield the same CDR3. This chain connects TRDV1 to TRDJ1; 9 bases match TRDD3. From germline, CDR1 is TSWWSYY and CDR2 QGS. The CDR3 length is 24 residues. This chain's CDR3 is CALGELSNPLHLLGDHKYTDKLIF. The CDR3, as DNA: TGTGCCCTTGGGGAACTAAGTAACCCGCTACATTTGCTGGGGGATCACAAGTACACCGATAAACTCATCTTT.

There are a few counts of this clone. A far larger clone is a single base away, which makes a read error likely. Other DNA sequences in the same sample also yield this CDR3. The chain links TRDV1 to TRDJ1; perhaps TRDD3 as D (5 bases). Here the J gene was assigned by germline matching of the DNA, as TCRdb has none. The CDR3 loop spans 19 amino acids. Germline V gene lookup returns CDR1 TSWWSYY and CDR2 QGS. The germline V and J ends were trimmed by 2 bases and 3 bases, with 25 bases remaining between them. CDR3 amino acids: CALGEGRQATKGESDKLIF. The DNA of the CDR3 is TGTGCTCTTGGGGAAGGGCGACAAGCGACGAAAGGGGAGTCCGATAAACTCATCTTT.

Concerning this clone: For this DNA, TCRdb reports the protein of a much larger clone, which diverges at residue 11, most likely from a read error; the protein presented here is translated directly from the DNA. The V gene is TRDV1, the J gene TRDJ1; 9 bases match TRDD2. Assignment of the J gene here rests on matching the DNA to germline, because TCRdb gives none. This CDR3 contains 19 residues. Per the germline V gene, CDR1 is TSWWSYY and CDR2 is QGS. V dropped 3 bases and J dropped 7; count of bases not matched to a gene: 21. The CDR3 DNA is TGTGCTCTTGGGGACGCAGGCCTTCCTACGCCTCCCCGAGTGGGTAAACTCATCTTT. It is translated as CALGDAGLPTPPRVGKLIF.

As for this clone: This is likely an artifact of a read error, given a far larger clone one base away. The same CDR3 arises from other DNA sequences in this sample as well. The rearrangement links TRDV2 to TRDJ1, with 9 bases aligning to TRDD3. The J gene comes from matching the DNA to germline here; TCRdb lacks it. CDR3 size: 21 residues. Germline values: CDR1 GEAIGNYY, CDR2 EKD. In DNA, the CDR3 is TGCGCCTGTGACACCGCGGAGAGCTGGGGGATCGAGTTTCAGGAATGGAAAAAACTCATCTTT. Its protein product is CACDTAESWGIEFQEWKKLIF.

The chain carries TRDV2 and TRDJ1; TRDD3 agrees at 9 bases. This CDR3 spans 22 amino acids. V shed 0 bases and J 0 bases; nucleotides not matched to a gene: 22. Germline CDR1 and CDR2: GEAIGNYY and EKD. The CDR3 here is CACDTVQRLLGDEHPYTDKLIF. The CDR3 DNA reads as TGTGCCTGTGACACCGTCCAGCGTTTACTGGGGGACGAGCACCCGTACACCGATAAACTCATCTTT.

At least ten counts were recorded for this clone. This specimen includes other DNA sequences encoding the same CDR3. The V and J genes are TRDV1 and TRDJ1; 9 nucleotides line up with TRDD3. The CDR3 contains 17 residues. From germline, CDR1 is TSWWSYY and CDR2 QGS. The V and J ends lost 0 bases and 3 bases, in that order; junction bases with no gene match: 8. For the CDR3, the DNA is TGTGCTCTTGGGGAACTCTCCGGTACTGGGGGACCCGATAAACTCATCTTT. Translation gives CALGELSGTGGPDKLIF.

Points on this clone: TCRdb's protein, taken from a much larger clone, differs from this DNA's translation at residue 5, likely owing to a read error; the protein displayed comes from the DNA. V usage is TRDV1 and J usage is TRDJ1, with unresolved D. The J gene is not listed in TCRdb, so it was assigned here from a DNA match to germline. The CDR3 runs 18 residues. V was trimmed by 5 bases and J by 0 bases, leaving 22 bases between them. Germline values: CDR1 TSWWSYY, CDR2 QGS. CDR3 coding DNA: TGTGCTCTTGGGCAAATTGCTCAAGTCGTCCCCCACACCGATAAACTCATCTTT. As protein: CALGQIAQVVPHTDKLIF.

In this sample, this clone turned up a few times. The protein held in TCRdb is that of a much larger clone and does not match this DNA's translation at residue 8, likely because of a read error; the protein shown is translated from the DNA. The CDR3 coding sequence is TGTGCCTGCGGCAAGGTTAGTTTGGACACCGATAAACTCATCTTT. Protein sequence: CACGKVSLDTDKLIF. The chain is built from TRDV2 and TRDJ1, with D hard to call. Trimming took off 7 bases at V and 0 bases at J, with 17 bases between the two ends. The CDR3 extends over 15 amino acids. Looked up from germline, CDR1 is GEAIGNYY and CDR2 is EKD.

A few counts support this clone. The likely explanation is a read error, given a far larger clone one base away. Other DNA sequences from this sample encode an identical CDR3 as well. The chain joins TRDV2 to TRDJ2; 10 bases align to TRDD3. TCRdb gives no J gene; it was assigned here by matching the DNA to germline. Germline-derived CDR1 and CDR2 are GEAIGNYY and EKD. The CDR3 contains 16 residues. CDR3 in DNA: TGTGCCTGTGACACCGTGGGGGATACTTTGACCGCACAACTCTTCTTT. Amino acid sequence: CACDTVGDTLTAQLFF.